The T cell receptor delta chain described here comes from a study of delta chains in infants with herpesvirus infections. Study-wide context: Infants in Uganda were tracked from birth through primary CMV infection. The search targeted a public fetal Vdelta1/Vgamma8 clonotype after postnatal CMV infection. General study results and limits: The public clonotype appeared only at the first post-infection time point. The public clonotype decayed quickly, seemingly gone after around two months.

This CDR3 spans 17 amino acids. V dropped 2 bases and J dropped 5 bases, with 21 bases sitting between them. The germline V gene encodes CDR1 TSWWSYY and CDR2 QGS. This clone is judged medium-sized. Antigen: not known. Gamma-chain- and delta-chain-specific primers converted PBMC RNA into TCR cDNA. TCRdb redid clone calling on the RT-PCR reads using CATT. Of 900 to 1,500 delta-chain clones listed, nearly 30% are singletons. The genes are TRDV1 and TRDJ1; D not resolved. The TCR originated in a human donor who was a Ugandan infant, either HIV-exposed or HIV-unexposed (not recorded which). The sequencing here drew on peripheral blood, taken at time point 1 of longitudinal follow-up. In DNA, the CDR3 is TGTGCTCTTGGGGAATTAGGACCGGGCCACCGGAGGGATAAACTCATCTTT. Protein product: CALGELGPGHRRDKLIF.